Here is one TCR beta chain with its context. The data originate from a study of blood T cell repertoires in COVID-19. For the study at large: Both acute and convalescent COVID-19 samples were obtained from the United States, Italy and Spain.

Some clones are missing from TCRdb's copy, which holds only in-frame ones; the method was immunoSEQ multiplex PCR. The sample shows about 150,000 clones, around 80% of them seen only once. This CDR3 contains 17 residues. CDR1 and CDR2 (germline): SGHAT, FQNNGV. V gave up 3 bases and J gave up 2 bases; unmatched junction bases: 13. The chain recombines TRBV11-2 with TRBJ2-7, with TRBD1 matching over 7 bases. The source is a human donor with acute or convalescent COVID-19. The donor label of this sample is uncertain. The material sequenced was peripheral blood. CDR3 sequence reads: CASSFKPPGDRTYEQYF. The CDR3 nucleotides are TGTGCCAGCAGCTTCAAGCCCCCCGGGGACAGAACCTACGAGCAGTACTTC.